Sequencing of this T cell receptor beta chain was carried out in a study of identical twins. Findings and caveats of the study: Zero-insertion analyses were open to partial confounding by invariant MAIT and iNKT cells.

The CDR3 has 11 amino acids. Deletions cut 2 bases from V and 13 bases from J, with 11 bases between. One entry per CDR3 protein, called by TCRdb with MiXCR from the 5' RACE reads. There are more than 1.5 million distinct CDR3 sequences in the sample; around 33% occur only once, and about 0.27% lies in the top ten. On this clonotype: Its target is not known.

V gene TRBV6-7 combines with J gene TRBJ1-2, with D uncertain. TRBV6-7 is an open reading frame, and its role is uncertain. The sequence was obtained from a newborn girl in good health. Sample: cord blood. The CDR3 here is CASSYGPRGTF. CDR3 coding DNA: TGTGCCAGCAGTTACGGCCCTAGAGGCACCTTC.